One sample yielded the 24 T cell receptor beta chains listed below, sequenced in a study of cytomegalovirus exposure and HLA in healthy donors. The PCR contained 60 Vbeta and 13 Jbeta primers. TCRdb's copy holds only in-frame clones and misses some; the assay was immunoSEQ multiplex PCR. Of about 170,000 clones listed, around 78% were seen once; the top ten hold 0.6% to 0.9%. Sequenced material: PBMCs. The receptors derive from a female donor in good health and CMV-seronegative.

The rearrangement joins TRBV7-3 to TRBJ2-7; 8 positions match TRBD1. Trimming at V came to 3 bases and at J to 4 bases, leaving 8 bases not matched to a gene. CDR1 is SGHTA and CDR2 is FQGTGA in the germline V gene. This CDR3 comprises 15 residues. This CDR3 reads CASSLTGTGSYEQYF. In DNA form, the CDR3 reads TGTGCCAGCAGCTTGACCGGGACAGGCAGTTACGAGCAGTACTTC.

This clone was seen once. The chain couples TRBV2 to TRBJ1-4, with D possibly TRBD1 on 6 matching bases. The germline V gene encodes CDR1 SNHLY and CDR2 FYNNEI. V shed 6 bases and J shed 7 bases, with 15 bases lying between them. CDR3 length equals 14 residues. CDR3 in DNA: TGTGCCAGCAGAGTACAGGGCCTTAGTGAAAAACTGTTTTTT. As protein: CASRVQGLSEKLFF.

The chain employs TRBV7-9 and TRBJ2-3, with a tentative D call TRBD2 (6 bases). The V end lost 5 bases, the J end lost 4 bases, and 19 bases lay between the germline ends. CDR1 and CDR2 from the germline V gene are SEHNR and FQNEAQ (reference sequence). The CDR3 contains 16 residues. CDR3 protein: CASSPIAVPGPDTQYF. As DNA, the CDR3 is TGTGCCAGCAGCCCTATAGCGGTACCGGGACCAGATACGCAGTATTTT. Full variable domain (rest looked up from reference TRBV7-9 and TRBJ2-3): DTGVSQNPRHKITKRGQNVTFRCDPISEHNRLYWYRQTLGQGPEFLTYFQNEAQLEKSRLLSDRFSAERPKGSFSTLEIQRTEQGDSAMYLCASSPIAVPGPDTQYFGPGTRLTVL.

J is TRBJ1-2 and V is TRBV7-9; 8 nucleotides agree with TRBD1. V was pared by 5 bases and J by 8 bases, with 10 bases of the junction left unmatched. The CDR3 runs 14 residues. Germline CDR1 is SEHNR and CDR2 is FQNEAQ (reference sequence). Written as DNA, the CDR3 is TGTGCCAGCAGCCAAGCCAGGGGGCCTGTAGGCTACACCTTC. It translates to CASSQARGPVGYTF.

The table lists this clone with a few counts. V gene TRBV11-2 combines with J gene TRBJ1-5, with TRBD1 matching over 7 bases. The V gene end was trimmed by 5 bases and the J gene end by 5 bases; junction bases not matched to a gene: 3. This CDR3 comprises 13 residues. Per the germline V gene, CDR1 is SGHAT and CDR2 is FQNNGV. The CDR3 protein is CASSTGTDQPQHF. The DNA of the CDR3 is TGTGCCAGCAGCACTGGGACAGATCAGCCCCAGCATTTT.

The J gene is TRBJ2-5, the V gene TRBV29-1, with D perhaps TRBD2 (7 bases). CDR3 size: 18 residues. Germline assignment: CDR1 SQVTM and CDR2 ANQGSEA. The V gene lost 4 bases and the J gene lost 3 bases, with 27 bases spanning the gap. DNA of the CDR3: TGCAGCGTTGTCGGACCACGGGGAGGGGGAGGTTCCAAAGAGACCCAGTACTTC. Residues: CSVVGPRGGGGSKETQYF.

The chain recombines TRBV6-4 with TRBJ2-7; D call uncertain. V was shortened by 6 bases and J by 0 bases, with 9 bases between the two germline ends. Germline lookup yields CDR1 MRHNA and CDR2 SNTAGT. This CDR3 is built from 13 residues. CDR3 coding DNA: TGTGCCAGCAGGCGAGGTAGCTCCTACGAGCAGTACTTC. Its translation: CASRRGSSYEQYF.

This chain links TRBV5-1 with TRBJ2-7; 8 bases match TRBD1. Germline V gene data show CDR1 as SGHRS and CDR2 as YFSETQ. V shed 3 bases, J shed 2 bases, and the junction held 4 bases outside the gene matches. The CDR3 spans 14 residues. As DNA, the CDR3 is TGCGCCAGCAGCTCTTCAGGGGGCGCCTACGAGCAGTACTTC. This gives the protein CASSSSGGAYEQYF. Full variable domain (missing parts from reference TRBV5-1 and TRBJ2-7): KAGVTQTPRYLIKTRGQQVTLSCSPISGHRSVSWYQQTPGQGLQFLFEYFSETQRNKGNFPGRFSGRQFSNSRSEMNVSTLELGDSALYLCASSSSGGAYEQYFGPGTRLTVT.

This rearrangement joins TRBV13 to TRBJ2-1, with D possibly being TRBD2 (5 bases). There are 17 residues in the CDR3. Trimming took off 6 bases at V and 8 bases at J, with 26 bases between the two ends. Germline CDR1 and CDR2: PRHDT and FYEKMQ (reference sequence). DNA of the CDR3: TGTGCCAGCAGTAGGGATAGGCTTGCTAGACGGGAAGATGAGCAGTTCTTC. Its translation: CASSRDRLARREDEQFF.

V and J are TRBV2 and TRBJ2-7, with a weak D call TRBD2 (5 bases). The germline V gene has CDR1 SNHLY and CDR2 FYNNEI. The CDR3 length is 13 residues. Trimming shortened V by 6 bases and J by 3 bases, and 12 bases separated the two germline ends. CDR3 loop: CASSLAPFYEQYF. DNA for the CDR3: TGTGCCAGCAGCCTAGCCCCATTCTACGAGCAGTACTTC.

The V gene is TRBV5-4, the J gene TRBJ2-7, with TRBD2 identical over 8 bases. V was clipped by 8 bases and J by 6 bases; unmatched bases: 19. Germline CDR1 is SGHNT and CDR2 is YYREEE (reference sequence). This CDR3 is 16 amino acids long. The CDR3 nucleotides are TGTGCCAGACCCCTGTTGTGGGGACTAGATCCTTTCGAGCAGTACTTC. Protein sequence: CARPLLWGLDPFEQYF.

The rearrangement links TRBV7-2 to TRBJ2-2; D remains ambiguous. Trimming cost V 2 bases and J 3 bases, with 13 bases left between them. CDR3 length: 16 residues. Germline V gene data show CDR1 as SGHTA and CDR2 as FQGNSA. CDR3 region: CASSLWAQYDTGELFF. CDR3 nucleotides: TGTGCCAGCAGCTTATGGGCCCAGTATGACACCGGGGAGCTGTTTTTT.

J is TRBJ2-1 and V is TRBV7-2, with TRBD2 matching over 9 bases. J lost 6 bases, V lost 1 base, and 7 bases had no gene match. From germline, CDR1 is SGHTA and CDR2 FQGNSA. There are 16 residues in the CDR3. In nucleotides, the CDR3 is TGTGCCAGCAGCTTAGGGGGCGGGAGGGGGGGCAATGAGCAGTTCTTC. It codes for CASSLGGGRGGNEQFF.

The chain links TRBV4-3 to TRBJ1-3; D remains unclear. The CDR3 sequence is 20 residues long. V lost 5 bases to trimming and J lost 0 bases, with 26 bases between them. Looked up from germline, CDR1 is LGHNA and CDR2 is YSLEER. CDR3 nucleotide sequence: TGCGCCAGCAGCTTCCTAAGCAAGGGTCCGGAGGGTCTCTCTGGAAACACCATATATTTT. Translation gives CASSFLSKGPEGLSGNTIYF.

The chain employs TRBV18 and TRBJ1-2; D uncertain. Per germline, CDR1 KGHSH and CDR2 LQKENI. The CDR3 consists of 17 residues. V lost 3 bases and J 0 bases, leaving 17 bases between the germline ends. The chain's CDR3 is CASSPVERRTSNYGYTF. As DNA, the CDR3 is TGTGCCAGCTCACCTGTGGAGCGACGGACTTCTAACTATGGCTACACCTTC.

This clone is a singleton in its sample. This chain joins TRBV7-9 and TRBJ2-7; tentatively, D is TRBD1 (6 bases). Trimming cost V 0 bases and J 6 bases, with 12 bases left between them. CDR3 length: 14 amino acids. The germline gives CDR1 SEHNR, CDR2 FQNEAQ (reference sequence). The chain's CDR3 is CASSLAPNRVEQYF. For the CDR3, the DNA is TGTGCCAGCAGCTTAGCTCCCAACAGGGTCGAGCAGTACTTC.

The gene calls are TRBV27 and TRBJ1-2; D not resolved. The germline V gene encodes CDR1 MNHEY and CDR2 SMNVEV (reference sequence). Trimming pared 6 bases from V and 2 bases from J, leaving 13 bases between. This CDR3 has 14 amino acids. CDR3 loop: CASRPAGSNYGYTF. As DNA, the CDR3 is TGTGCCAGCAGACCAGCCGGGTCGAACTATGGCTACACCTTC.

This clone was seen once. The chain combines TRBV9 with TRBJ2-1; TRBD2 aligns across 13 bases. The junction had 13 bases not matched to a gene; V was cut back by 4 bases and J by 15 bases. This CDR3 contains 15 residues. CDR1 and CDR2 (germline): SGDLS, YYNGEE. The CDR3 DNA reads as TGTGCCAGCAGCCCGACTAGCGGGAGGCCCACCGGGGCGTTCTTC. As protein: CASSPTSGRPTGAFF. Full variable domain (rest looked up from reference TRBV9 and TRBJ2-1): DSGVTQTPKHLITATGQRVTLRCSPRSGDLSVYWYQQSLDQGLQFLIQYYNGEERAKGNILERFSAQQFPDLHSELNLSSLELGDSALYFCASSPTSGRPTGAFFGPGTRLTVL.

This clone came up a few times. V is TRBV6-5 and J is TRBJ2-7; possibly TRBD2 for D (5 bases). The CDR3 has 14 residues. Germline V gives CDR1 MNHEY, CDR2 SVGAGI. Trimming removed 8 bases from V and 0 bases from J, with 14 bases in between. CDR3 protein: CASRRTGSSYEQYF. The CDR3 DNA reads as TGTGCCAGCCGACGGACGGGAAGCTCCTACGAGCAGTACTTC.

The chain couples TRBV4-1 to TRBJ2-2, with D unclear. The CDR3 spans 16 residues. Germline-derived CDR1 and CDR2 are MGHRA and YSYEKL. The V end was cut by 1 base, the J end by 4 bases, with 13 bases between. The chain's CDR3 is CASSQGWAELTGELFF. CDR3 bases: TGCGCCAGCAGCCAAGGGTGGGCAGAGCTCACCGGGGAGCTGTTTTTT.

CDR3 residues: CSVGFLAGYNEQFF. The CDR3 DNA reads TGCAGCGTTGGTTTCCTAGCGGGCTACAATGAGCAGTTCTTC. The chain is built from TRBV29-1 and TRBJ2-1; TRBD2 matches 8 bases. The CDR3 extends over 14 amino acids. Germline lookup yields CDR1 SQVTM and CDR2 ANQGSEA. The junction had 5 bases not matched to a gene; V was cut back by 4 bases and J by 3 bases.

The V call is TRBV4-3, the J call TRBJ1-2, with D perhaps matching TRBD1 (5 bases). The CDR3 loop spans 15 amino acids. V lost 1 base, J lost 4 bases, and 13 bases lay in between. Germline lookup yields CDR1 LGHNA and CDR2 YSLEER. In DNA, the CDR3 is TGCGCCAGCAGCCAAGTAGCGGGGACCTTCTATGGCTACACCTTC. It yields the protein CASSQVAGTFYGYTF.

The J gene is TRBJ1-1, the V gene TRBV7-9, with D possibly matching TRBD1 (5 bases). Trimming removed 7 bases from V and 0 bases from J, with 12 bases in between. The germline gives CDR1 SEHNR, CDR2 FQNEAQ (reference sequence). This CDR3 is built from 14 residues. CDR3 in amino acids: CASTWGLMNTEAFF. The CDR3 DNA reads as TGTGCCAGCACCTGGGGACTTATGAACACTGAAGCTTTCTTT. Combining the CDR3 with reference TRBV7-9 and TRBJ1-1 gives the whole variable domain DTGVSQNPRHKITKRGQNVTFRCDPISEHNRLYWYRQTLGQGPEFLTYFQNEAQLEKSRLLSDRFSAERPKGSFSTLEIQRTEQGDSAMYLCASTWGLMNTEAFFGQGTRLTVV.

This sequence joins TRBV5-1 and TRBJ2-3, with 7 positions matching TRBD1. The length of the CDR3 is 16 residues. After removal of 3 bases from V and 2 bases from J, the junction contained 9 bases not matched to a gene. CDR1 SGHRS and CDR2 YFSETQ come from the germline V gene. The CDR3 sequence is CASSSGGTVPTDTQYF. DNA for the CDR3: TGCGCCAGCAGCTCCGGTGGGACAGTCCCCACAGATACGCAGTATTTT. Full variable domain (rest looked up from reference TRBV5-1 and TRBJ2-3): KAGVTQTPRYLIKTRGQQVTLSCSPISGHRSVSWYQQTPGQGLQFLFEYFSETQRNKGNFPGRFSGRQFSNSRSEMNVSTLELGDSALYLCASSSGGTVPTDTQYFGPGTRLTVL.